A selection of T cell receptor beta chains follows, all from one sample in a study of technical replicates of blood from a handful of donors. Some clones are missing from TCRdb's copy, which holds only in-frame ones; the method was immunoSEQ multiplex PCR. This sample yields approximately 82,000 clones, of which over 95% are seen a single time; about 0.41% belongs to the top ten. The source material was T cells isolated from PBMCs. All receptors derive from a human donor in good health. The conserved cysteine and the conserved F or W are not part of the CDR3 here.

v_call cdr3_aa
TRBV6-5 ASSFGEGPRDTEAF
TRBV15 ATSMGTSATYEQY
TRBV4-2 ASSLGHEAYEQY
TRBV27 ASSPTSGNQPQH
TRBV4-1 ASSQFLLDGQSYEQY
TRBV4-2 ASSLSREISGNTIY
TRBV6-5 ASSYGPSNDQPQH
TRBV7-9 ASSLAGLNYGYT
TRBV29-1 SVEDPGYGYT
TRBV7-3 ASSLTGGYEQY
TRBV27 ASSLGTVSYEQY
TRBV19 ASSIFGQGGGYT
TRBV9 ASSVTGGGNTIY
TRBV5-4 ASSLKLAEPNEQF
TRBV5-4 ASSIAAYSYNEQF
TRBV14 ASSPGTSGTYEQY
TRBV5-1 ASSSQGYEQY
TRBV11-3 ASSLLEEAF
TRBV6-6 ASLDRVSYEQY
TRBV27 ASKEAAPTDTQY
TRBV29-1 SVELAGGPYEQY
TRBV19 ASSKPGLAGGMSEQY
TRBV7-8 ASSPMRYEQY
TRBV7-9 ASSFGETQY
TRBV7-2 ASSLGLPLYNEQF
TRBV27 ASSAGVNTEAF
TRBV19 ASSIIFGSNTEAF
TRBV25-1 ASSEGGNYHQPQH
TRBV10-3 AISEIANYGYT